The rows below give T cell receptor beta chains drawn from one sample of a study of CD8 T cells in ankylosing spondylitis. TCRdb ran MiXCR on the 5' RACE reads and lists one entry per CDR3 protein. This table has roughly 150,000 distinct CDR3 sequences, approximately 32% appearing once. The sequencing input was synovial fluid, either unsorted or a sorted T cell fraction (not recorded which). These TCRs come from a male donor with ankylosing spondylitis. CDR3s include the opening cysteine and the closing phenylalanine or tryptophan. The order of the fields is V gene, D gene, J gene, clone size, CDR3 DNA, CDR3 protein. The D gene is left open where the match is weak. The size entry is marked missing in some rows and otherwise reads once, few, many or a size class.

>TRBV5-6|-|TRBJ2-2|few
TGTGCCAGCAGCGCGAGATGGAGGTTTTGGAGCACCGGGGAGCTGTTTTTT
CASSARWRFWSTGELFF
>TRBV12-3/TRBV12-4|-|TRBJ1-2|many
TGTGCCAGCAGTTCCAGGGGTGGCTATGGCTACACCTTC
CASSSRGGYGYTF
>TRBV11-2|TRBD2|TRBJ2-3|-
TGTGCCAGCAGCCCCGGGAGGTCAGATACGCAGTATTTT
CASSPGRSDTQYF
>TRBV12-3/TRBV12-4|-|TRBJ2-7|many
TGTGCCAGCAGCCCGGTGGGTAACCACGAGCAGTACTTC
CASSPVGNHEQYF
>TRBV2|TRBD1|TRBJ2-1|few
TGTGCCAGCAGTGAGAACAGGGGATCCTACAATGAGCAGTTCTTC
CASSENRGSYNEQFF
>TRBV6-6|-|TRBJ2-5|-
TGTGCCAGTGGCGGGCGTGAAGAGACCCAGTACTTC
CASGGREETQYF
>TRBV9|TRBD1|TRBJ2-2|-
TGTGCCAGCAGCGATGGACAGGGTAGCACCGGGGAGCTGTTTTTT
CASSDGQGSTGELFF
>TRBV24-1|TRBD1|TRBJ2-7|-
TGTGCCACCAGTGCGGGACAGGAACCCTACGAGCAGTACTTC
CATSAGQEPYEQYF
>TRBV20-1|-|TRBJ2-2|-
TGCAGTGCTAGAGATCCCCGGTCGGGCACCGGGGAGCTGTTTTTT
CSARDPRSGTGELFF
>TRBV30|-|TRBJ1-1|-
TGTGCCTGGAGTACCCAGGGGAACACTGAAGCTTTCTTT
CAWSTQGNTEAFF
>TRBV3-1|TRBD2|TRBJ2-1|many
TGTGCCAGCAGCCCCCGGGAGGGCTATGAGCAGTTCTTC
CASSPREGYEQFF
>TRBV5-1|TRBD2|TRBJ2-5|many
TGCGCCAGCAGCGGCCCTAGCGGACAAGAGACCCAGTACTTC
CASSGPSGQETQYF
>TRBV20-1|-|TRBJ2-7|few
TGCAGTGCTAGGTCAGGGGAGCGGGCCCCCTACGAGCAGTACTTC
CSARSGERAPYEQYF
>TRBV7-7|-|TRBJ2-2|many
TGTGCTAGCAGCCCCAGGACAGACACCGGGGAGCTGTTTTTT
CASSPRTDTGELFF